Following are 9 T cell receptor beta chains from one sample sequenced in a study of T cell responses to AZD1222 COVID-19 vaccine. Here immunoSEQ multiplex PCR was the method, and the copy in TCRdb shows in-frame clones only, minus some. Among just over 150,000 clones listed, 90% were seen once. Material: peripheral blood, obtained on day 0 of AZD1222 vaccination. All receptors derive from an adult in good health.

The chain employs TRBV3-1 (or the pseudogene TRBV3-2) and TRBJ2-6; 8 bases are shared with TRBD1. Germline assignment: CDR1 LGHDT and CDR2 YNNKEL (reference sequence). V shed 7 bases and J 0 bases; nucleotides not matched to a gene: 14. The CDR3 covers 19 residues. The DNA of the CDR3 is TGTGCCAGCACCCCCCGGGTGGGACAGGACTTCTCTGGGGCCAACGTCCTGACTTTC. Protein sequence: CASTPRVGQDFSGANVLTF.

J is TRBJ2-6 and V is TRBV6-2 or TRBV6-3; no clear D gene. Germline CDR1 MNHEY, CDR2 SVGEGT. V lost 5 bases to trimming and J lost 1 base, with 12 bases between them. The CDR3 is 16 residues long. This chain's CDR3 is CASSHHKSSGANVLTF. DNA of the CDR3: TGTGCCAGCAGTCACCATAAATCTTCTGGGGCCAACGTCCTGACTTTC.

Here the CDR3 reads CAEGTGGSGFTDTQYF. The CDR3 DNA follows: TGTGCCGAAGGGACAGGGGGCAGTGGGTTTACAGATACGCAGTATTTT. The rearrangement links TRBV2 to TRBJ2-3, with 12 bases fitting TRBD1. The trim removed 11 bases at V and 3 bases at J, leaving 12 bases unmatched. CDR3 length: 16 amino acids. Germline-derived CDR1 and CDR2 are SNHLY and FYNNEI. Full variable domain (outside the CDR3, taken from reference TRBV2 and TRBJ2-3): EPEVTQTPSHQVTQMGQEVILRCVPISNHLYFYWYRQILGQKVEFLVSFYNNEISEKSEIFDDQFSVERPDGSNFTLKIRSTKLEDSAMYFCAEGTGGSGFTDTQYFGPGTRLTVL.

The rearrangement links TRBV4-1 to TRBJ2-1, with 10 positions matching TRBD1. V shed 2 bases, J shed 8 bases, and the junction held 6 bases outside the gene matches. CDR3 size: 15 residues. Germline CDR1 MGHRA, CDR2 YSYEKL. The CDR3 nucleotides read TGCGCCAGCAGCCAATCTAGGGACAGGGGCTATGAGCAGTTCTTC. Amino acids: CASSQSRDRGYEQFF.

This clone was seen just once. The chain carries TRBV18 and TRBJ1-3; D not certain. There are 16 residues in the CDR3. Trimming stripped 2 bases from V and 0 bases from J, with 11 bases between. CDR1 is KGHSH, CDR2 LQKENI, per germline. CDR3 bases: TGTGCCAGCTCACCAATTGGCAATGACTCTGGAAACACCATATATTTT. Translating gives CASSPIGNDSGNTIYF.

This clone was recorded once. The rearrangement uses TRBV4-3 and TRBJ2-5; D is perhaps TRBD2 (6 bases). The CDR3 covers 18 residues. With 2 bases removed from V and 0 bases from J, the gap between germline ends came to 19 bases. The germline V gene has CDR1 LGHNA and CDR2 YSLEER. CDR3 DNA: TGCGCCAGCAGCCAAAGGAGGGTCCAGGGACTGGACCAAGAGACCCAGTACTTC. Translation: CASSQRRVQGLDQETQYF.

The V gene is TRBV21-1, the J gene TRBJ1-5; the listed D gene, TRBD1, was not tested against the DNA. TRBV21-1 is reported as a pseudogene. The CDR3 runs to 19 residues. The CDR3 region has the DNA TGTGCCAGCAGCATACTACAGGGAAGCCTTGACGGACGCAATCAGCCCCAGCATTTT. This sequence encodes CASSILQGSLDGRNQPQHF.

The chain has TRBV5-6 and TRBJ1-5, with D possibly being TRBD1 (5 bases). CDR1 and CDR2 from the germline V gene are SGHDT and YYEEEE. With 0 bases removed from V and 8 bases from J, the gap between germline ends came to 12 bases. This CDR3 region has 14 residues. CDR3 amino acids: CASSLGGGVEPQHF. CDR3 DNA: TGTGCCAGCAGCTTGGGCGGGGGGGTCGAGCCCCAGCATTTT.

This rearrangement joins TRBV28 to TRBJ1-5; unclear D gene. The CDR3 sequence is 15 residues long. The germline V gene has CDR1 MDHEN and CDR2 SYDVKM. Trimming cost V 7 bases and J 1 base, with 14 bases left between them. The CDR3 here is CASTFRGWSNQPQHF. The CDR3 DNA reads as TGTGCCAGCACTTTCCGGGGATGGAGCAATCAGCCCCAGCATTTT.